The present T cell receptor beta chain was sequenced within a study of cytomegalovirus exposure and HLA in healthy donors. This table comes from immunoSEQ multiplex PCR, and its TCRdb copy is limited to in-frame clones, with some not included. The sample lists fewer than 120,000 clones, 70% to 90% seen once, with over 1.3% in the top ten. The receptor's source is a woman aged 25 to 45 in good health and CMV-seropositive. The sample was PBMCs.

In DNA form, the CDR3 reads TGTGCCTGGACTGGACAGGGGATTAATGAAAAACTGTTTTTT. This translates into CAWTGQGINEKLFF. The chain is built from TRBV30 and TRBJ1-4; 9 positions agree with TRBD1. Germline V lookup: CDR1 GTSNPN, CDR2 SVGIG (reference sequence). The CDR3 sequence is 14 residues long. The junction had 4 bases not matched to a gene; V was cut back by 4 bases and J by 4 bases.